The 32 T cell receptor beta chains in this list originate from one sample, sequenced in a study of blood T cells in healthy people across ages (dated by TCRdb to between 2015 and 2016). The protocol used for the library was 5' RACE. Instrument used: Illumina HiSeq 2500. A second roughly 6 to 12 cycle PCR used a sample-barcoded 5' primer and a J-beta primer mix. The public reads were run again by TCRdb, first through fastp at Q25 and then through MiXCR, and only productive beta chains were kept. One record per CDR3 amino acid sequence lists the most common genes and DNA. This sample is represented by 800,000 to 900,000 distinct CDR3 sequences; 60% to 80% of them were singletons. The top ten hold approximately 30% of the sample. Input material: blood. These receptors all stem from a man aged 25 to 40 in good health.

The J gene is TRBJ2-5, the V gene TRBV7-9; the match to TRBD1 covers 9 bases. J lost 11 bases, V lost 5 bases, and 9 bases had no gene match. The CDR3 is made up of 13 amino acids. Per germline, CDR1 SEHNR and CDR2 FQNEAQ (reference sequence). The CDR3 loop is CASSRDRVEEQYF. The CDR3, as DNA: TGTGCCAGCAGCCGGGACAGGGTAGAGGAGCAGTACTTC.

The rearrangement joins TRBV20-1 to TRBJ2-2; D unclear. The germline V gene has CDR1 DFQATT and CDR2 SNEGSKA (reference sequence). The germline V and J ends were trimmed by 2 bases and 4 bases, with 11 bases remaining between them. The CDR3 is made up of 14 amino acids. The CDR3 reads CSARKSGSTGELFF. Here the CDR3 DNA reads TGCAGTGCTAGAAAGTCCGGAAGCACCGGGGAGCTGTTTTTT.

This clonotype has a handful of counts. The chain employs TRBV27 and TRBJ2-5; 14 bases line up with TRBD2. V was pared by 5 bases and J by 5 bases, with 13 bases of the junction left unmatched. The CDR3 is 18 residues long. Germline V lookup: CDR1 MNHEY, CDR2 SMNVEV (reference sequence). The CDR3, as DNA: TGTGCCAGCAGTCTGACTAGCGGGGGGGCCTCTAAGGGGGAGACCCAGTACTTC. Translated, it gives CASSLTSGGASKGETQYF.

V usage is TRBV9 and J usage is TRBJ2-2, with D unclear. Germline loops: CDR1 SGDLS, CDR2 YYNGEE. The ends were cut back, 3 bases at V and 2 bases at J, with 8 bases in the middle. This CDR3 contains 14 residues. CDR3 sequence: CASSGRQNTGELFF. DNA of the CDR3: TGTGCCAGCAGCGGCCGACAAAACACCGGGGAGCTGTTTTTT.

The chain carries TRBV6-2 or TRBV6-3 and TRBJ1-6; a weak D match, TRBD1 (6 bases). The CDR3 runs to 15 residues. The V gene's germline CDR1 is MNHEY and CDR2 SVGEGT. Trimming shortened V by 6 bases and J by 13 bases, and 22 bases separated the two germline ends. The CDR3 spells CASRPRGTGLSPLHF. DNA of the CDR3: TGTGCCAGCAGACCTAGGGGGACGGGGCTCTCTCCCCTCCACTTT.

The chain couples TRBV7-9 to TRBJ1-2; a weak D match, TRBD1 (6 bases). This CDR3 contains 14 residues. V was trimmed by 7 bases and J by 6 bases, leaving 18 bases between them. Per the germline V gene, CDR1 is SEHNR and CDR2 is FQNEAQ (reference sequence). The CDR3 loop reads CASNDRGGANGYTF. The CDR3 DNA follows: TGTGCCAGCAACGATAGGGGGGGGGCTAATGGCTACACCTTC.

The V call is TRBV7-9, the J call TRBJ1-1; D is possibly TRBD1 (5 bases). In germline, CDR1 is SEHNR, CDR2 FQNEAQ (reference sequence). The CDR3 has 11 amino acids. The ends were cut back, 4 bases at V and 7 bases at J, with 7 bases in the middle. CDR3 residues: CASSSGLEAFF. Written as DNA, the CDR3 is TGTGCCAGCAGCTCAGGGCTTGAAGCTTTCTTT.

The genes are TRBV9 and TRBJ2-1; 10 bases fit TRBD2. This CDR3 region has 14 residues. Looked up from germline, CDR1 is SGDLS and CDR2 is YYNGEE. The trim removed 5 bases at V and 6 bases at J, leaving 5 bases unmatched. DNA of the CDR3: TGTGCCAGCAGGAGCGGGGGGGCCGGCAATGAGCAGTTCTTC. Its protein is CASRSGGAGNEQFF.

The chain has TRBV10-3 and TRBJ2-3; TRBD2 might be the D (6 bases). V lost 3 bases to trimming and J lost 2 bases, with 12 bases between them. The CDR3 covers 15 residues. Per the germline V gene, CDR1 is ENHRY and CDR2 is SYGVKD. CDR3 bases: TGTGCCATCAGTGAATCCCGGGGGAACACAGATACGCAGTATTTT. It encodes CAISESRGNTDTQYF.

As to this clonotype: A much larger clone lies a single base off, so this may be a read error. The chain is built from TRBV29-1 and TRBJ2-1; 9 bases match TRBD2. V gave up 5 bases and J gave up 9 bases; unmatched junction bases: 5. Per germline, CDR1 SQVTM and CDR2 ANQGSEA. The CDR3 is 12 residues long. The CDR3 region has the DNA TGCAGCGTTAACCAAGCGGGGGGTGAGCAGTTCTTC. Protein: CSVNQAGGEQFF.

This CDR3 is CASSVSGSGTYQETQYF. CDR3 sequence (DNA): TGTGCCAGCAGCGTATCCGGATCCGGGACATACCAAGAGACCCAGTACTTC. The V gene is TRBV9, the J gene TRBJ2-5; D might be TRBD1 (6 bases). Germline CDR1 SGDLS, CDR2 YYNGEE. The germline V and J ends were trimmed by 1 base and 0 bases, with 16 bases remaining between them. This CDR3 contains 17 residues.

This chain connects TRBV20-1 to TRBJ2-7; 10 bases match TRBD1. J was trimmed by 1 base and V by 5 bases; bases with no gene match: 5. The CDR3 covers 14 residues. The germline CDR1 and CDR2 sequences are DFQATT and SNEGSKA (reference sequence). Here the CDR3 DNA reads TGCAGTGCTGGAGGACAGGGGGGTTCCTACGAGCAGTACTTC. It is translated as CSAGGQGGSYEQYF.

A few counts support this clonotype. The J gene is TRBJ2-3, the V gene TRBV5-5, with D possibly TRBD1 on 6 matching bases. The CDR3 totals 14 residues. The germline V gene encodes CDR1 SGHKS and CDR2 YYEKEE (reference sequence). Trimming removed 4 bases at V and 2 bases at J, with 11 bases between. This chain's CDR3 is CASSLSGHTDTQYF. The CDR3 DNA follows: TGTGCCAGCAGCCTATCGGGACACACAGATACGCAGTATTTT.

This clonotype was observed a few times. The V gene is TRBV4-2, the J gene TRBJ2-1; 11 bases agree with TRBD2. Germline-derived CDR1 and CDR2 are LGHNA and YNFKEQ. This CDR3 comprises 18 residues. V lost 4 bases to trimming and J lost 6 bases; unmatched junction nucleotides: 14. The CDR3 sequence is CASSPETTGTSGLNEQFF. The CDR3 bases are TGTGCCAGCAGCCCCGAAACCACGGGGACTAGCGGACTCAATGAGCAGTTCTTC.

The rearrangement uses TRBV15 and TRBJ2-1; 10 nucleotides agree with TRBD2. Germline V lookup: CDR1 LNHNV, CDR2 YYDKDF (reference sequence). Trimming removed 2 bases from V and 5 bases from J; junction bases left unmatched: 6. This CDR3 comprises 16 residues. The CDR3 is CATSRFPLAGNNEQFF. The DNA for the CDR3 is TGTGCCACCAGCAGATTCCCACTAGCGGGGAACAATGAGCAGTTCTTC.

This clonotype was counted many times. This chain joins TRBV10-3 and TRBJ2-5; possible D gene TRBD2, 5 bases. This CDR3 region has 15 residues. V lost 8 bases and J lost 0, with 16 bases in between. Looked up from germline, CDR1 is ENHRY and CDR2 is SYGVKD. CDR3 DNA: TGTGCCATCGGAGTGGGGAGCGCCCACCAAGAGACCCAGTACTTC. It is translated as CAIGVGSAHQETQYF.

This chain joins TRBV11-2 and TRBJ1-4, with 7 bases identical to TRBD1. The CDR3 sequence is 16 residues long. The V segment lost 5 bases and the J segment 8 bases; nucleotides outside the gene matches: 14. The germline CDR1 and CDR2 sequences are SGHAT and FQNNGV. CDR3: CASSTGQAIVMEKLFF. The CDR3 DNA follows: TGTGCCAGCAGCACCGGACAGGCGATCGTAATGGAAAAACTGTTTTTT.

This clonotype was seen more than once but under ten times. V is TRBV10-3 and J is TRBJ1-2; D perhaps matches TRBD1 (6 bases). Germline loops: CDR1 ENHRY, CDR2 SYGVKD. The CDR3 totals 15 residues. Trimming took off 0 bases at V and 6 bases at J, with 14 bases between the two ends. Written as DNA, the CDR3 is TGTGCCATCAGTGAGTCGTATCAGGGGAGGGATGGCTACACCTTC. Protein product: CAISESYQGRDGYTF.

Remarks on this clonotype: The junction does not match germline at one end; this may be a read error. The chain employs TRBV4-3 and TRBJ2-2, with 8 bases lining up with TRBD1. CDR3 length: 18 residues. CDR1 is LGHNA, CDR2 YSLEER, per germline. CDR3 in amino acids: CASSEEPDRAINTGELFF. The CDR3 coding sequence is TGCGCCAGCAGCGAAGAACCGGACAGGGCGATTAACACCGGGGAGCTGTTTTTT.

The chain joins TRBV4-3 to TRBJ2-6; 8 nucleotides match TRBD1. V was pared by 5 bases and J by 2 bases, with 5 bases of the junction left unmatched. Germline V gene data show CDR1 as LGHNA and CDR2 as YSLEER. The CDR3 spans 16 residues. The CDR3 loop reads CASSRGQGAGANVLTF. The CDR3 region has the DNA TGCGCCAGCAGCAGAGGACAGGGTGCTGGGGCCAACGTCCTGACTTTC.

The chain links TRBV20-1 to TRBJ2-7, with TRBD2 as a possible D gene (5 bases). The germline V and J ends were trimmed by 0 bases and 2 bases, with 11 bases remaining between them. Germline CDR1 reads DFQATT; CDR2 reads SNEGSKA (reference sequence). The CDR3 extends over 14 amino acids. CDR3 in amino acids: CSAREEEGPYEQYF. The DNA for the CDR3 is TGCAGTGCTAGAGAAGAAGAGGGTCCCTACGAGCAGTACTTC.

J is TRBJ1-5 and V is TRBV12-3 or TRBV12-4; no definite D call. V shed 3 bases and J shed 7 bases, with 7 bases lying between them. The length of the CDR3 is 12 residues. The CDR3 is CASSFGEQPQHF. The CDR3 nucleotides read TGTGCCAGCAGTTTCGGGGAACAGCCCCAGCATTTT.

This clonotype was picked up a small number of times. The chain employs TRBV15 and TRBJ1-5, with TRBD1 identical over 7 bases. The V gene's germline CDR1 is LNHNV and CDR2 YYDKDF (reference sequence). The CDR3 covers 15 residues. Trimming cost V 2 bases and J 4 bases; bases outside gene matches: 5. CDR3 loop: CATSRTGTENQPQHF. CDR3 DNA sequence: TGTGCCACCAGCAGAACCGGGACAGAAAATCAGCCCCAGCATTTT.

The gene calls are TRBV7-2 and TRBJ1-2; the D gene is possibly TRBD1 (6 bases). Germline CDR1 is SGHTA and CDR2 is FQGNSA. The V gene lost 1 base and the J gene lost 5 bases, with 11 bases spanning the gap. The CDR3 runs to 14 residues. CDR3 DNA sequence: TGTGCCAGCAGCTTAGGACCAGGGGAGTATGGCTACACCTTC. This gives the protein CASSLGPGEYGYTF.

V and J are TRBV25-1 and TRBJ2-1; 7 nucleotides match TRBD2. V lost 4 bases and J lost 5; bases outside the gene matches: 5. This CDR3 has 14 residues. Germline values: CDR1 MGHDK, CDR2 SYGVNS. CDR3 nucleotides: TGTGCCAGCAGTGTATGGGCGGGGGACAATGAGCAGTTCTTC. This translates into CASSVWAGDNEQFF.

The rearrangement joins TRBV2 to TRBJ2-3, with TRBD1 matching 7 bases. From germline, CDR1 is SNHLY and CDR2 FYNNEI. J gave up 0 bases and V 3 bases, and 9 bases lay outside the gene matches. The CDR3 runs 17 residues. CDR3 DNA: TGTGCCAGCAGTGATCCCCGGGACAGCCCTAGCACAGATACGCAGTATTTT. Translated: CASSDPRDSPSTDTQYF.

V is TRBV10-3 and J is TRBJ2-3, with D possibly being TRBD1 or TRBD2 (5 bases each). Trimming shortened V by 6 bases and J by 4 bases, and 8 bases separated the two germline ends. CDR3 length: 12 residues. CDR1 is ENHRY and CDR2 is SYGVKD in the germline V gene. The CDR3 sequence: CAIRGVADTQYF. Here the CDR3 DNA reads TGTGCCATCAGGGGGGTGGCAGATACGCAGTATTTT.

The chain employs TRBV6-5 and TRBJ1-4; D is possibly TRBD1 (5 bases). The ends were cut back, 0 bases at V and 5 bases at J, with 16 bases in the middle. This CDR3 is 17 amino acids long. Germline-derived CDR1 and CDR2 are MNHEY and SVGAGI. The DNA of the CDR3 is TGTGCCAGCAGTTACTCCGATTCGGGGGACCCCAATGAAAAACTGTTTTTT. As protein: CASSYSDSGDPNEKLFF.

This chain links TRBV6-2 or TRBV6-3 with TRBJ2-1; D is perhaps TRBD1 (6 bases). The germline CDR1 and CDR2 sequences are MNHEY and SVGEGT. The V end was cut by 4 bases, the J end by 7 bases, with 11 bases between. The length of the CDR3 is 13 residues. CDR3 DNA: TGTGCCAGCAGTTCGCAGGGGTCAAATGAGCAGTTCTTC. Protein product: CASSSQGSNEQFF.

The V call is TRBV30, the J call TRBJ2-4, with D uncertain. The V end was cut by 0 bases, the J end by 13 bases, with 16 bases between. Germline V gives CDR1 GTSNPN, CDR2 SVGIG (reference sequence). There are 13 residues in the CDR3. CDR3 sequence (DNA): TGTGCCTGGAGTGTAACCAGGCCTACGGAGCAGTACTTC. It codes for CAWSVTRPTEQYF.

This clonotype was seen once. The rearrangement uses TRBV4-3 and TRBJ1-4; TRBD1 aligns across 10 bases. CDR1 is LGHNA and CDR2 is YSLEER in the germline V gene. The CDR3 totals 16 residues. The ends lost 0 bases at V and 9 bases at J; junction bases unmatched: 7. The CDR3 bases are TGCGCCAGCAGCCAAGAGGGGGACAGGGGAAGGAAAAAACTGTTTTTT. This gives the protein CASSQEGDRGRKKLFF.

This chain uses TRBV9 with TRBJ2-6; TRBD2 matches 12 bases. The CDR3 sequence is 18 residues long. Losses at the gene ends were 0 bases for V and 0 bases for J; bases not matched to a gene: 1. Germline assignment: CDR1 SGDLS and CDR2 YYNGEE. Here the CDR3 DNA reads TGTGCCAGCAGCGTAGGACTAGCGGGGGCCTCTGGGGCCAACGTCCTGACTTTC. This translates into CASSVGLAGASGANVLTF.